This is a list of T cell receptor beta chains from one sample in a study of blood T cell repertoires in COVID-19. The repertoire was sequenced with immunoSEQ multiplex PCR; TCRdb's copy has only in-frame clones and lacks some. The data hold 100,000 to 120,000 clones, with about 85% observed a single time. Input material: peripheral blood. The receptors here all came from a human donor in a cohort sampled during active COVID-19. The CDR3 runs from the conserved cysteine through the conserved F or W. The D gene is left open where the match is weak. Clone sizes are given selectively: once, few, many, or a class where the clone is expanded.

abundance,d_gene,v_gene,j_gene,CDR3aa,CDR3nt
-,-,TRBV19,TRBJ2-7,CASSIAGVGEQYF,TGTGCCAGTAGTATTGCAGGGGTCGGCGAGCAGTACTTC
-,-,TRBV5-4,TRBJ2-1,CASSLKGERIGEQFF,TGTGCCAGCAGCTTGAAGGGGGAAAGAATTGGTGAGCAGTTCTTC
-,TRBD2,TRBV11-2,TRBJ2-3,CASSLDGTSGGRGDTQYF,TGTGCCAGCAGCTTAGATGGGACTAGCGGGGGGCGGGGAGATACGCAGTATTTT
-,TRBD2,TRBV29-1,TRBJ2-1,CSVEERGASYNEQFF,TGCAGCGTTGAAGAGCGGGGGGCCTCCTACAATGAGCAGTTCTTC
-,-,TRBV9,TRBJ1-4,CASSPRQSANEKLFF,TGTGCCAGCAGCCCCAGACAGAGCGCAAATGAAAAACTGTTTTTT
-,-,TRBV5-5,TRBJ1-1,CASGYPRVTEAFF,TGTGCCAGCGGATATCCGAGGGTTACTGAAGCTTTCTTT
-,-,TRBV6-5,TRBJ1-5,CASSPDRYQPQHF,TGTGCCAGCAGTCCAGACAGGTATCAGCCCCAGCATTTT
-,-,TRBV3-1/TRBV3-2,TRBJ1-6,CASSQGQSNSPLHF,TGTGCCAGCAGCCAGGGGCAGAGTAATTCACCCCTCCACTTT
-,TRBD2,TRBV6-1,TRBJ2-1,CASSEFLAGGLGGQFF,TGTGCCAGCAGTGAATTTCTAGCGGGGGGTCTGGGGGGGCAGTTCTTC
-,-,TRBV28,TRBJ1-1,CASTAPPGESGTEAFF,TGTGCCAGCACCGCCCCCCCCGGGGAGAGTGGTACTGAAGCTTTCTTT
few,TRBD1,TRBV29-1,TRBJ1-2,CSVGDRAPHGYTF,TGCAGCGTTGGGGACAGGGCTCCCCATGGCTACACCTTC
-,TRBD1,TRBV18,TRBJ1-1,CASSPTGEWDTEAFF,TGTGCCAGCTCACCCACAGGGGAATGGGACACTGAAGCTTTCTTT
few,TRBD1,TRBV6-2/TRBV6-3,TRBJ1-2,CASSFDRGVGYTF,TGTGCCAGCAGTTTTGACAGGGGTGTTGGCTACACCTTC
-,-,TRBV15,TRBJ1-5,CATSTPNTRGDQPQHF,TGTGCCACCAGCACTCCAAATACCAGGGGCGATCAGCCCCAGCATTTT
few,TRBD1,TRBV10-1,TRBJ1-1,CASSPGTGSPEAFF,TGCGCCAGCAGCCCCGGGACAGGGAGTCCTGAAGCTTTCTTT
-,-,TRBV5-1,TRBJ1-4,CASSLGQVVEKLFF,TGCGCCAGCAGCTTGGGACAGGTTGTAGAAAAACTGTTTTTT
-,-,TRBV6-1,TRBJ2-7,CASSEGGGRIHEQYF,TGTGCCAGCAGTGAAGGGGGAGGACGGATCCACGAGCAGTACTTC
-,-,TRBV19,TRBJ1-6,CASSLPGVSPLHF,TGTGCCAGTAGTTTGCCAGGGGTCTCACCCCTCCACTTT
-,TRBD2,TRBV11-3,TRBJ2-3,CASSPGLANTDTQYF,TGTGCCAGCAGCCCGGGACTAGCGAACACAGATACGCAGTATTTT
-,-,TRBV21-1,TRBJ1-6,CASSKDGRDRGLGDSPLHF,TGTGCCAGCAGCAAAGATGGCCGGGACAGGGGGCTTGGGGACTCACCCCTCCACTTT
-,-,TRBV5-4,TRBJ1-2,CASSLTAYGYTF,TGTGCCAGCAGCTTGACTGCCTATGGCTACACCTTC
-,-,TRBV29-1,TRBJ1-1,CSVEPVNTEAFF,TGCAGCGTTGAACCCGTGAACACTGAAGCTTTCTTT
-,-,TRBV5-6,TRBJ2-1,CASSLRGSGGYNEQFF,TGTGCCAGCAGCCTGAGGGGGAGCGGCGGCTACAATGAGCAGTTCTTC
-,-,TRBV18,TRBJ2-1,CASSEGWDSYNEQFF,TGTGCCAGCTCGGAGGGGTGGGACTCCTACAATGAGCAGTTCTTC
-,TRBD2,TRBV6-6,TRBJ2-3,CASRSGLAGEDTQYF,TGTGCCAGCAGAAGCGGACTAGCGGGGGAGGATACGCAGTATTTT
-,TRBD1,TRBV27,TRBJ2-7,CASSLKQGAYEQYF,TGTGCCAGCAGTTTGAAGCAGGGGGCCTACGAGCAGTACTTC
-,-,TRBV6-5,TRBJ2-7,CASSSRDTQLDEQYF,TGTGCCAGCAGTTCAAGGGACACCCAGCTAGACGAGCAGTACTTC